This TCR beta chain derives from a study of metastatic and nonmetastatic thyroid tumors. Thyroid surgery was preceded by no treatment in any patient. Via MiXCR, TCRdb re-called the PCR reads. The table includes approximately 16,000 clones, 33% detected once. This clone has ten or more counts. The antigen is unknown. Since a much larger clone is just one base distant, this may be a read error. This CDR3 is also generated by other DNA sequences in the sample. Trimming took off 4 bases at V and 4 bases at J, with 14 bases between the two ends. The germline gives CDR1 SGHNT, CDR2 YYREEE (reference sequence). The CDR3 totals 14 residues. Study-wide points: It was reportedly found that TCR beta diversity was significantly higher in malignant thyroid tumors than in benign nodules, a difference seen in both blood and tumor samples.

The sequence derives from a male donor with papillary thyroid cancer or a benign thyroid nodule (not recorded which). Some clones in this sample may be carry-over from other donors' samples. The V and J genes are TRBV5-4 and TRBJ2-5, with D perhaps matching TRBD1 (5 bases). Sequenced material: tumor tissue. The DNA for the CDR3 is TGTGCCAGCAGCCATCTTAGGCAGGGAGAGACCCAGTACTTC. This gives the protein CASSHLRQGETQYF.